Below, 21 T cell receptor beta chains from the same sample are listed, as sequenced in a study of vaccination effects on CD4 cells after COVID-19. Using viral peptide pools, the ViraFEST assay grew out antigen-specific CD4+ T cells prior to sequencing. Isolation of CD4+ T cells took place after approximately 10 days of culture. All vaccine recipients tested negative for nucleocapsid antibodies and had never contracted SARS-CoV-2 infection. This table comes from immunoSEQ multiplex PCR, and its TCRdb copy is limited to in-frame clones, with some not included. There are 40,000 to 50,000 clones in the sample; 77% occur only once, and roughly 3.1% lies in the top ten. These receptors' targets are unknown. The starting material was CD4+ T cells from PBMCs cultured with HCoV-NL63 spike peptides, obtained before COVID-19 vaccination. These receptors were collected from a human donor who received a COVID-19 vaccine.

The CDR3 DNA reads as TGTGCCAGCGAGCCCTGGCTATCTGGGGCCAACGTCCTGACTTTC. The encoded protein is CASEPWLSGANVLTF. The chain combines TRBV2 with TRBJ2-6; no definite D call. The germline gives CDR1 SNHLY, CDR2 FYNNEI. The CDR3 is 15 residues long. The V end lost 8 bases, the J end lost 1 base, and 12 bases lay between the germline ends.

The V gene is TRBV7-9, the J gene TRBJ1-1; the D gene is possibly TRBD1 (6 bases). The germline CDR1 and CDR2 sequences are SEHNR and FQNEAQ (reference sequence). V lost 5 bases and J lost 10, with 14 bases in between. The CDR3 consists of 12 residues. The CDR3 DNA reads TGTGCCAGCAGCGAAACAGGGTTCGCAGCTTTCTTT. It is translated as CASSETGFAAFF.

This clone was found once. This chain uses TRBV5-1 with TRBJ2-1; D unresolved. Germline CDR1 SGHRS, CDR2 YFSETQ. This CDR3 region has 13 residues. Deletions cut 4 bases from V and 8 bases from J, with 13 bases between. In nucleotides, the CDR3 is TGCGCCAGCAGCCTGGTCGGGTCCGATGAGCAGTTCTTC. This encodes CASSLVGSDEQFF.

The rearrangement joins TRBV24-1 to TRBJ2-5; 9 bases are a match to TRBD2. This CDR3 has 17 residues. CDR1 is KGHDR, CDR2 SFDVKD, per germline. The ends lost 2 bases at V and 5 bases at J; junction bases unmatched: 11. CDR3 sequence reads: CATSDYRGGGALETQYF. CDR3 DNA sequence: TGTGCCACCAGTGATTACAGGGGCGGGGGGGCCTTGGAGACCCAGTACTTC.

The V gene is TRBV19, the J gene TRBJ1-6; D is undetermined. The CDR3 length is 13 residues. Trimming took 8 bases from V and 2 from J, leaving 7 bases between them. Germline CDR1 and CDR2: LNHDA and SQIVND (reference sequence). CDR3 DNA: TGTGCCAGTGCTTTCGCCTATAATTCACCCCTCCACTTT. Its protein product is CASAFAYNSPLHF.

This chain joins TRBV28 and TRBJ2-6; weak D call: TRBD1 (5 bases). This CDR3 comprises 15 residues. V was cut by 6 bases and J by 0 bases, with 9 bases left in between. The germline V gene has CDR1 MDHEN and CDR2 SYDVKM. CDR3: CASRIGASGANVLTF. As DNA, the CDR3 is TGTGCCAGCAGAATAGGGGCCTCTGGGGCCAACGTCCTGACTTTC.

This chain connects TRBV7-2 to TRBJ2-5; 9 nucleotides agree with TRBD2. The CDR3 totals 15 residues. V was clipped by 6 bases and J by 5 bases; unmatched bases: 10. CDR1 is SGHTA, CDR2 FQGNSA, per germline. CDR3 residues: CASRSGLARGETQYF. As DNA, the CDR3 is TGTGCCAGCAGATCCGGACTAGCGAGGGGGGAGACCCAGTACTTC. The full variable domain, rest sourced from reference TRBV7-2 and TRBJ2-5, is GAGVSQSPSNKVTEKGKDVELRCDPISGHTALYWYRQSLGQGLEFLIYFQGNSAPDKSGLPSDRFSAERTGGSVSTLTIQRTQQEDSAVYLCASRSGLARGETQYFGPGTRLLVL.

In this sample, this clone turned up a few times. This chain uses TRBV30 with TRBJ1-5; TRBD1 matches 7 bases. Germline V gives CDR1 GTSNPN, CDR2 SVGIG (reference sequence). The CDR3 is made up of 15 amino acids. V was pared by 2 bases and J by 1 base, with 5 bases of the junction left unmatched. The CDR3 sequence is CAWSSGQLSNQPQHF. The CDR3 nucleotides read TGTGCCTGGAGTTCGGGACAGTTAAGCAATCAGCCCCAGCATTTT.

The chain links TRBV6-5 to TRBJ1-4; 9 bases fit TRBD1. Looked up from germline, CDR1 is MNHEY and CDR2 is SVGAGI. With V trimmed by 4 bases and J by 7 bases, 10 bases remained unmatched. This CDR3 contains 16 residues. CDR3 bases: TGTGCCAGCAGTTCCCTATGGGACAGGGTTGGTGAAAAACTGTTTTTT. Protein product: CASSSLWDRVGEKLFF.

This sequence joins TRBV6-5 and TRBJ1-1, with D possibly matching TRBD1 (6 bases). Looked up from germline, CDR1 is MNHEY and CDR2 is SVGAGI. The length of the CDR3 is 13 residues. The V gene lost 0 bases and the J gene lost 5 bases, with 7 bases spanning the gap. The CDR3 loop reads CASSYSGGTEAFF. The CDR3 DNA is TGTGCCAGCAGTTACTCAGGGGGGACTGAAGCTTTCTTT.

This chain's CDR3 is CSVTGQGAANTEAFF. As DNA, the CDR3 is TGCAGCGTGACCGGACAGGGGGCTGCGAACACTGAAGCTTTCTTT. The rearrangement joins TRBV29-1 to TRBJ1-1; 11 nucleotides agree with TRBD1. Trimming cost V 6 bases and J 1 base; bases outside gene matches: 7. The CDR3 extends over 15 amino acids. Per germline, CDR1 SQVTM and CDR2 ANQGSEA. The complete variable domain, with remaining parts taken from reference TRBV29-1 and TRBJ1-1, reads SAVISQKPSRDICQRGTSLTIQCQVDSQVTMMFWYRQQPGQSLTLIATANQGSEATYESGFVIDKFPISRPNLTFSTLTVSNMSPEDSSIYLCSVTGQGAANTEAFFGQGTRLTVV.

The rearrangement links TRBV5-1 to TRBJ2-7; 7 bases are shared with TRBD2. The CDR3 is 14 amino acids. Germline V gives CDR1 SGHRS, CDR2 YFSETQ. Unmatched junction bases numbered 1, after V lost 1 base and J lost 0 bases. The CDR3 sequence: CASSLSGDSYEQYV. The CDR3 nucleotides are TGCGCCAGCAGCTTGAGCGGGGACTCCTACGAGCAGTACGTC.

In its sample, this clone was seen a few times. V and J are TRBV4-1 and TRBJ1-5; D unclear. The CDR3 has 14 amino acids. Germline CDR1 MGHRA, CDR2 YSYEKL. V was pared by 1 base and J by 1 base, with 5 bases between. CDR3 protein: CASSQVESNQPQHF. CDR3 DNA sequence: TGCGCCAGCAGCCAAGTAGAAAGCAATCAGCCCCAGCATTTT.

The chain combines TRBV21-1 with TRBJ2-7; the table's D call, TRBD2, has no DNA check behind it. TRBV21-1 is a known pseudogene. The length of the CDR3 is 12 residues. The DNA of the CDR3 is TGTGCCCCTCAGGAGCGGTTCTACGAGCAGTACGTC. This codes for CAPQERFYEQYV.

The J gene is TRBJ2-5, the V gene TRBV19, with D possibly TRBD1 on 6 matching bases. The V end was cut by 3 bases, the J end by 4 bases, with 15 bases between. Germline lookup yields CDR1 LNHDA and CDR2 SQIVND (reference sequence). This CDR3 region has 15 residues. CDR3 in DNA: TGTGCCAGTAGTATGCAGAGACAGGTGCGAGAGACCCAGTACTTC. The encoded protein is CASSMQRQVRETQYF.

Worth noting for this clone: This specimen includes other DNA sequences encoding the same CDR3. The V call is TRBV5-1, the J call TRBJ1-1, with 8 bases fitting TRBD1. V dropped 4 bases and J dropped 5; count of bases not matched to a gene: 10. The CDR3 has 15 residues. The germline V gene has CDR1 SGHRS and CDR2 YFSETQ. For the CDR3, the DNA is TGCGCCAGCAGCCTAAGCGGACAGGGTAGGACTGAAGCTTTCTTT. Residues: CASSLSGQGRTEAFF.

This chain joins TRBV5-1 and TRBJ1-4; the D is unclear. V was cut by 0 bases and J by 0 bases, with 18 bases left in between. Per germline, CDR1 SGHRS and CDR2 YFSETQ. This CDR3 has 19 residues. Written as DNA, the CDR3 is TGCGCCAGCAGCTTGGATTATGGCCGACCGCCCCCAACTAATGAAAAACTGTTTTTT. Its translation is CASSLDYGRPPPTNEKLFF.

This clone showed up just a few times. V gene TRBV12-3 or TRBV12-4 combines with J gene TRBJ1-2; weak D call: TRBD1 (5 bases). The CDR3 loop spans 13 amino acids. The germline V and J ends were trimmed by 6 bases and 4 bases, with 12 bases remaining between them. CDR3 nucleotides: TGTGCCAGCAGCCTCAGGGCCGGCTATGGCTACACCTTC. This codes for CASSLRAGYGYTF.

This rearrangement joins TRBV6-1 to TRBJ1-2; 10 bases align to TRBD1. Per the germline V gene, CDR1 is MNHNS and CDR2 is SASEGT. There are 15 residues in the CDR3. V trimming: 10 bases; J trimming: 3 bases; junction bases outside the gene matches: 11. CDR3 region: CATIDSGQGDYGYTF. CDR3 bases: TGTGCCACCATTGACTCCGGACAGGGGGACTATGGCTACACCTTC.

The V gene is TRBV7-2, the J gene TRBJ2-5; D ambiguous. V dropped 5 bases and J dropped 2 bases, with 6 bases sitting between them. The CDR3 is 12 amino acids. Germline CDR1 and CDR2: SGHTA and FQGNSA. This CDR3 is CASSHSQETQYF. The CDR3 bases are TGTGCCAGCAGCCACTCTCAAGAGACCCAGTACTTC.

The CDR3 loop reads CASSQSEFRSNQPQHF. The CDR3 nucleotides are TGCGCCAGCAGCCAATCGGAGTTTAGAAGCAATCAGCCCCAGCATTTT. This chain connects TRBV4-1 to TRBJ1-5; D unclear. Looked up from germline, CDR1 is MGHRA and CDR2 is YSYEKL. The CDR3 runs to 16 residues. V was shortened by 2 bases and J by 1 base, with 12 bases between the two germline ends.